This is a list of T cell receptor beta chains from one sample in a study of blood T cell repertoires in COVID-19. Generated by immunoSEQ multiplex PCR, the TCRdb table keeps only in-frame clones and is missing some. The table has some 240,000 clones, 88% seen once. The source material was peripheral blood. The receptors derive from an older woman with COVID-19, enrolled during active disease. The CDR3 runs from the conserved cysteine through the conserved F or W. Each record gives: V gene, J gene, CDR3 protein.

TRBV20-1	TRBJ2-3	CSASQGATDTQYF
TRBV27	TRBJ1-2	CASSLDRRPPRGGYTF
TRBV29-1	TRBJ2-3	CSVEEVTPLAGVRDTQYF
TRBV18	TRBJ1-4	CASSPPDRVNEKLFF
TRBV2	TRBJ1-2	CASVQGAGGYTF
TRBV27	TRBJ1-4	CASRESTNEKLFF
TRBV3-1/TRBV3-2	TRBJ1-2	CASSQADSLYGYTF
TRBV4-1	TRBJ1-1	CASSPGQGADTEAFF
TRBV3-1/TRBV3-2	TRBJ2-1	CASSPNGLAGGNEQFF
TRBV6-1	TRBJ1-5	CASSEALQGDSNQPQHF
TRBV7-9	TRBJ2-3	CASSLGQGAYF
TRBV7-9	TRBJ2-1	CASSLDSSYEQFF
TRBV6-2/TRBV6-3	TRBJ2-1	CASSFLARRDEQFF
TRBV24-1	TRBJ1-1	CATSDMSSDRVNTEAFF
TRBV2	TRBJ1-1	CASRAGNTEAFF
TRBV29-1	TRBJ1-1	CSVEIQGGTEAFF
TRBV4-3	TRBJ2-1	CASSQDLSGGIYNEQFF
TRBV7-2	TRBJ1-5	CASSLTGHQPQHF
TRBV7-6	TRBJ2-3	CASSLALGRVNTQYF
TRBV6-1	TRBJ1-1	CASSEMRGGRTGKKPFF
TRBV5-1	TRBJ2-1	CASSLAGSYNEQFF
TRBV19	TRBJ2-2	CASIRKGTGRTGELFF
TRBV5-5	TRBJ1-5	CASSLGQGQPQHF
TRBV10-3	TRBJ2-7	CAISEGTRGLSYEQYF
TRBV28	TRBJ2-7	CASSSGQDPYEQYF
TRBV6-5	TRBJ2-1	CASKTSGSSYNEQFF
TRBV2	TRBJ1-2	CASSQQGIYGYTF
TRBV18	TRBJ2-7	CASSLLGQDHEQYF
TRBV9	TRBJ1-4	CASSVSRTRNEKLFF
TRBV7-3	TRBJ1-1	CASSIDTNTEAFF
TRBV5-1	TRBJ2-3	CASRGQGIADTQYF
TRBV7-6	TRBJ2-1	CASSLAGSAINEQFF
TRBV21-1	TRBJ1-4	CASSKTRTPPGHGNEKLFF
TRBV6-6	TRBJ1-6	CASSYASSYNSPLHF
TRBV19	TRBJ1-1	CASSDRRMGRTEAFF
TRBV7-9	TRBJ2-5	CASSPTGLYQETQYF
TRBV10-3	TRBJ2-1	CAISGRTSGRVNEQFF
TRBV6-5	TRBJ1-5	CASSTGGREGQPQHF
TRBV3-1/TRBV3-2	TRBJ2-1	CASSQSSGPSYNEQFF
TRBV30	TRBJ1-1	CAWSVGRGRMNTEAFF